This entry lists 28 T cell receptor beta chains sequenced from one sample in a study of CD8+ T cells in alopecia areata. Described treatment: oral pan-JAK inhibitor, 5-10 mg twice daily. Extraction and reverse transcription of RNA yielded cDNA as the sequencing template. Measured with immunoSEQ multiplex PCR; TCRdb has only the in-frame clones, and not every one. Of some 95,000 clones listed, about 44% are singletons. Sequenced material: CD8+ T cells sorted from blood, taken at week 24, from a patient treated with tofacitinib. The receptor source for this set is a human donor with alopecia areata.

The chain employs TRBV29-1 and TRBJ2-7; unclear D gene. CDR1 and CDR2 (germline): SQVTM, ANQGSEA. This CDR3 has 10 residues. V lost 7 bases and J 2 bases, leaving 6 bases between the germline ends. The CDR3 region is CSDGAYEQYF. CDR3 bases: TGCAGCGATGGGGCCTACGAGCAGTACTTC.

This sequence joins TRBV7-8 and TRBJ1-1, with D unresolved. The germline CDR1 and CDR2 sequences are SGHVS and FQNEAQ. The V end was cut by 2 bases, the J end by 5 bases, with 12 bases between. The CDR3 loop spans 14 amino acids. The CDR3 sequence: CASSLKVEGTEAFF. CDR3 sequence (DNA): TGTGCCAGCAGCTTAAAGGTGGAGGGAACTGAAGCTTTCTTT.

V gene TRBV30 combines with J gene TRBJ1-1; D is perhaps TRBD1 (5 bases). Germline CDR1 and CDR2: GTSNPN and SVGIG (reference sequence). Deletions cut 5 bases from V and 8 bases from J, with 12 bases between. The CDR3 has 11 residues. The CDR3 DNA reads as TGTGCCTGGGGGACTGGGGCCGAAGCTTTCTTT. Translating gives CAWGTGAEAFF.

This clone has a single count. This chain uses TRBV30 with TRBJ2-3, with 8 positions matching TRBD2. Trimming took 2 bases from V and 5 from J; bases not matched to a gene: 3. CDR1 is GTSNPN, CDR2 SVGIG, per germline (reference sequence). This CDR3 region has 13 residues. The CDR3 loop reads CAWSRTSGDTQYF. In nucleotides, the CDR3 is TGTGCCTGGAGTAGAACTAGCGGAGATACGCAGTATTTT.

This clone was seen only once. This rearrangement joins TRBV4-3 to TRBJ2-7; D might be TRBD1 (5 bases). Germline V gives CDR1 LGHNA, CDR2 YSLEER. The CDR3 runs to 14 residues. Trimming took 0 bases from V and 4 from J, leaving 10 bases between them. CDR3 loop: CASSQDPDTYEQYF. The CDR3 bases are TGCGCCAGCAGCCAAGACCCGGACACGTACGAGCAGTACTTC.

This clone appeared a few times. This chain links TRBV6-6 with TRBJ1-1; weak D call: TRBD1 (6 bases). The length of the CDR3 is 15 residues. Trimming cost V 6 bases and J 0 bases, with 14 bases left between them. Germline V gene data show CDR1 as MNHNY and CDR2 as SVGAGI (reference sequence). The DNA for the CDR3 is TGTGCCAGCAGCCCCAGACAGGAGGTGAACACTGAAGCTTTCTTT. It specifies CASSPRQEVNTEAFF.

V is TRBV25-1 and J is TRBJ2-7; D gene unclear. The length of the CDR3 is 10 residues. CDR1 is MGHDK, CDR2 SYGVNS, per germline. With 3 bases removed from V and 8 bases from J, the gap between germline ends came to 5 bases. The CDR3 nucleotides are TGTGCCAGCAGTGATTGGAAGCAGTACTTC. Amino acid sequence: CASSDWKQYF.

V is TRBV11-2 and J is TRBJ2-1; the D gene is possibly TRBD2 (6 bases). This CDR3 contains 11 residues. Germline lookup yields CDR1 SGHAT and CDR2 FQNNGV. V lost 3 bases to trimming and J lost 11 bases, with 8 bases between them. CDR3 coding DNA: TGTGCCAGCAGCTTCGGGACTCAGCAGTTCTTC. Its protein product is CASSFGTQQFF.

This chain connects TRBV27 to TRBJ2-7; maybe TRBD1 (5 bases). The germline V and J ends were trimmed by 5 bases and 4 bases, with 12 bases remaining between them. The germline gives CDR1 MNHEY, CDR2 SMNVEV (reference sequence). There are 13 residues in the CDR3. CDR3 sequence (DNA): TGTGCCAGCAGTCTTCGCTCAGGGTACGAGCAGTACTTC. This translates into CASSLRSGYEQYF.

The CDR3 DNA reads TGTGCCAGCAGTCTCTCTGCGGTTTCCCTCTCCTACGAGCAGTACTTC. It translates to CASSLSAVSLSYEQYF. The gene calls are TRBV27 and TRBJ2-7; D is undetermined. The CDR3 is 16 residues long. V lost 5 bases, J lost 0 bases, and 17 bases lay in between. CDR1 is MNHEY and CDR2 is SMNVEV in the germline V gene (reference sequence).

The rearrangement joins TRBV10-3 to TRBJ2-2; D gene uncertain. Between the trimmed V and J ends, which lost 2 bases and 3 bases, there was a span of 4 bases. Germline CDR1 reads ENHRY; CDR2 reads SYGVKD. This CDR3 has 13 residues. CDR3 DNA sequence: TGTGCCATCAGTGAGCCTGACACCGGGGAGCTGTTTTTT. Translating gives CAISEPDTGELFF.

This chain uses TRBV5-6 with TRBJ1-4; D not certain. V was shortened by 3 bases and J by 4 bases, with 4 bases between the two germline ends. Per germline, CDR1 SGHDT and CDR2 YYEEEE. The CDR3 spans 12 residues. CDR3 amino acids: CASSSYNEKLFF. In nucleotides, the CDR3 is TGTGCCAGCAGCTCCTATAATGAAAAACTGTTTTTT.

The chain is built from TRBV5-1 and TRBJ1-2, with 7 positions matching TRBD1. Germline V gene data show CDR1 as SGHRS and CDR2 as YFSETQ. The CDR3 runs to 12 residues. The V segment lost 6 bases and the J segment 8 bases; nucleotides outside the gene matches: 7. DNA of the CDR3: TGCGCCAGCACCCAGGGGGGCTGGGGCTACACCTTC. Translated, it gives CASTQGGWGYTF.

This chain joins TRBV18 and TRBJ2-7; a weak D match, TRBD1 (5 bases). CDR1 is KGHSH, CDR2 LQKENI, per germline. V dropped 2 bases and J dropped 6 bases, with 11 bases sitting between them. The CDR3 loop spans 13 amino acids. The CDR3 sequence: CASSPSQGVEQYF. CDR3 nucleotides: TGTGCCAGCTCACCATCGCAGGGTGTCGAGCAGTACTTC.

This chain connects TRBV28 to TRBJ2-7; D unresolved. The CDR3 is made up of 11 amino acids. V lost 7 bases and J lost 5, with 9 bases in between. CDR1 is MDHEN, CDR2 SYDVKM, per germline. CDR3 sequence (DNA): TGTGCCAGCACCCTCAAGCACGAGCAGTACTTC. Its translation is CASTLKHEQYF. Full variable domain (remainder filled in from reference TRBV28 and TRBJ2-7): DVKVTQSSRYLVKRTGEKVFLECVQDMDHENMFWYRQDPGLGLRLIYFSYDVKMKEKGDIPEGYSVSREKKERFSLILESASTNQTSMYLCASTLKHEQYFGPGTRLTVT.

J is TRBJ2-5 and V is TRBV30; D is unclear. There are 13 residues in the CDR3. The V and J ends lost 4 bases and 0 bases respectively, with 9 bases between them. Germline CDR1 GTSNPN, CDR2 SVGIG (reference sequence). The CDR3 spells CAWTPRNQETQYF. The CDR3 coding sequence is TGTGCCTGGACCCCGAGGAACCAAGAGACCCAGTACTTC. Based on the CDR3 plus reference TRBV30 and TRBJ2-5, the full variable domain is SQTIHQWPATLVQPVGSPLSLECTVEGTSNPNLYWYRQAAGRGLQLLFYSVGIGQISSEVPQNLSASRPQDRQFILSSKKLLLSDSGFYLCAWTPRNQETQYFGPGTRLLVL.

This clone has just a few counts. The V and J genes are TRBV28 and TRBJ2-2; D remains unclear. Between the trimmed V and J ends, which lost 8 bases and 4 bases, there was a span of 17 bases. CDR1 MDHEN and CDR2 SYDVKM come from the germline V gene. This CDR3 is 15 amino acids long. DNA for the CDR3: TGTGCCAGCGCTTCGGATTCTTCCAGCACCGGGGAGCTGTTTTTT. Residues: CASASDSSSTGELFF.

The V call is TRBV14, the J call TRBJ2-1, with D perhaps TRBD2 (5 bases). The CDR3 totals 12 residues. Germline assignment: CDR1 SGHDN and CDR2 FVKESK. V lost 5 bases to trimming and J lost 3 bases, with 5 bases between them. In DNA form, the CDR3 reads TGTGCCAGCAGCGGACTCTACAATGAGCAGTTCTTC. It specifies CASSGLYNEQFF. Drawing the rest from reference TRBV14 and TRBJ2-1, the complete variable domain is EAGVTQFPSHSVIEKGQTVTLRCDPISGHDNLYWYRRVMGKEIKFLLHFVKESKQDESGMPNNRFLAERTGGTYSTLKVQPAELEDSGVYFCASSGLYNEQFFGPGTRLTVL.

V and J are TRBV30 and TRBJ2-2; possibly TRBD1 for D (5 bases). V was cut by 5 bases and J by 0 bases, with 13 bases left in between. Germline CDR1 GTSNPN, CDR2 SVGIG (reference sequence). There are 15 residues in the CDR3. The CDR3 DNA follows: TGTGCCTGGGCCATCGACAGCACGAACACCGGGGAGCTGTTTTTT. Amino acids: CAWAIDSTNTGELFF.

The table lists this clone with a few counts. The chain couples TRBV30 to TRBJ1-1; D is ambiguous. The length of the CDR3 is 11 residues. The V end lost 1 base, the J end lost 6 bases, and 6 bases lay between the germline ends. From germline, CDR1 is GTSNPN and CDR2 SVGIG (reference sequence). The CDR3 reads CAWSGGSEAFF. The CDR3 DNA sequence: TGTGCCTGGAGTGGTGGGTCTGAAGCTTTCTTT.

This clone turned up a few times. The chain carries TRBV27 and TRBJ2-7; possibly TRBD1 for D (6 bases). The V end lost 6 bases, the J end lost 4 bases, and 10 bases lay between the germline ends. CDR3 length equals 12 residues. In germline, CDR1 is MNHEY, CDR2 SMNVEV (reference sequence). The CDR3: CASSPDRYEQYF. CDR3 nucleotides: TGTGCCAGCAGCCCGGACAGATACGAGCAGTACTTC.

This clone was counted between two and nine times. The rearrangement uses TRBV27 and TRBJ1-1; no firm D call. The CDR3 is 15 amino acids. The V end lost 2 bases, the J end lost 4 bases, and 14 bases lay between the germline ends. From germline, CDR1 is MNHEY and CDR2 SMNVEV (reference sequence). For the CDR3, the DNA is TGTGCCAGCAGTTTAGGTATAGGGCTGGGCACTGAAGCTTTCTTT. Protein: CASSLGIGLGTEAFF.

The chain joins TRBV13 to TRBJ2-7; 9 bases align to TRBD2. Trimming removed 5 bases from V and 6 bases from J; junction bases left unmatched: 8. There are 14 residues in the CDR3. Germline assignment: CDR1 PRHDT and CDR2 FYEKMQ (reference sequence). This chain's CDR3 is CASSHSGRPFEQYF. The CDR3 DNA reads as TGTGCCAGCAGCCACAGCGGGAGGCCTTTCGAGCAGTACTTC.

The chain is built from TRBV7-9 and TRBJ2-7; D tentatively reads TRBD1 or TRBD2 (5 bases each). The CDR3 loop spans 15 amino acids. Trimming left V 6 bases short and J 2 bases short, with 17 bases between. Looked up from germline, CDR1 is SEHNR and CDR2 is FQNEAQ (reference sequence). In nucleotides, the CDR3 is TGTGCCAGCAGTTCCGGGACCCTGGGTACCTACGAGCAGTACTTC. It codes for CASSSGTLGTYEQYF.

The genes are TRBV9 and TRBJ1-2; TRBD1 is a possible D gene (5 bases). This CDR3 has 18 amino acids. From germline, CDR1 is SGDLS and CDR2 YYNGEE. The germline V and J ends were trimmed by 4 bases and 4 bases, with 26 bases remaining between them. This CDR3 reads CASSPIAFRVKGLYGYTF. CDR3 nucleotides: TGTGCCAGCAGCCCCATAGCCTTCAGGGTTAAGGGGCTCTATGGCTACACCTTC. Full variable domain (outside the CDR3, taken from reference TRBV9 and TRBJ1-2): DSGVTQTPKHLITATGQRVTLRCSPRSGDLSVYWYQQSLDQGLQFLIQYYNGEERAKGNILERFSAQQFPDLHSELNLSSLELGDSALYFCASSPIAFRVKGLYGYTFGSGTRLTVV.

Only one count was recorded for this clone. The rearrangement links TRBV7-9 to TRBJ2-5; D gene uncertain. Trimming stripped 1 base from V and 9 bases from J, with 15 bases between. CDR3 size: 14 residues. CDR1 is SEHNR and CDR2 is FQNEAQ in the germline V gene (reference sequence). CDR3 nucleotides: TGTGCCAGCAGCTTAGTTGGCCGCAGCGAGGCCCAGTACTTC. Protein product: CASSLVGRSEAQYF.

This chain links TRBV10-3 with TRBJ1-1; maybe TRBD1 (6 bases). The length of the CDR3 is 16 residues. V gave up 0 bases and J gave up 6 bases, with 17 bases separating them. Germline values: CDR1 ENHRY, CDR2 SYGVKD. CDR3: CAISESGQGFGSEAFF. The CDR3 bases are TGTGCCATCAGTGAGTCTGGTCAGGGGTTTGGTTCTGAAGCTTTCTTT.

The V and J genes are TRBV30 and TRBJ1-1, with D possibly being TRBD1 (5 bases). The CDR3 sequence is 13 residues long. Deletions cut 4 bases from V and 1 base from J, with 10 bases between. Germline V gene sequence: CDR1 GTSNPN, CDR2 SVGIG (reference sequence). CDR3 nucleotides: TGTGCCTGGAAGGCAGGGAGGAACACTGAAGCTTTCTTT. Its translation is CAWKAGRNTEAFF. Complete variable domain (other parts from reference TRBV30 and TRBJ1-1): SQTIHQWPATLVQPVGSPLSLECTVEGTSNPNLYWYRQAAGRGLQLLFYSVGIGQISSEVPQNLSASRPQDRQFILSSKKLLLSDSGFYLCAWKAGRNTEAFFGQGTRLTVV.